The present T cell receptor beta chain was sequenced within a study of monozygotic twins with inflammatory bowel disease (dated by TCRdb to about 2019). Study-wide context: The complete study included about 28 monozygotic twin pairs: 19 IBD-discordant Danish pairs and nine German pairs, of which four were IBD-concordant and five were IBD-discordant. The search for disease-associated traits relied mainly on comparing, within discordant pairs, IBD patients with their genetically identical healthy co-twins. Each individual had, on average, about 151 000 unique TCRalpha sequences and 181 000 unique TCRbeta sequences available for analysis. Study-wide findings and limitations: IBD patients had lower TCRbeta repertoire diversity, measured by the inverse Simpson index, than their healthy co-twins. Compared with healthy twins, IBD patients had fewer clonotypes in common with other individuals, a difference most pronounced in patients showing signs of disease activity. No difference in repertoire similarity was observed between concordant and discordant twins, possibly owing to limited statistical power. The analysis was unable to tell different T cell subtypes apart. The results gave no support for a single strong signal or clonotype linked to IBD. Because patients received different immunosuppressive treatments, the repertoires may have picked up extra background noise and variability between individuals.

From each donor, an approximately 2.3 ml peripheral blood sample was drawn into PAXgene tubes and stored at -80 degrees C. Without T cell sorting, total RNA was isolated from whole blood using the PAXgene blood miRNA kit on an automated QIAcube. Peripheral blood from monozygotic twin pairs who were concordant or discordant for inflammatory bowel disease underwent deep TCRalpha and TCRbeta repertoire profiling using unique molecular barcoding. Smoking habits were recorded for all twin pairs, with individuals classified as current, former or never smokers. Note on this clonotype: The antigen it binds to is not known.

From its cysteine to its phenylalanine, the CDR3 spans 11 amino acids. This entry has no DNA. The germline V gene provides CDR1 MNHEY and CDR2 SVGAGI. The library was made by 5' RACE. Each TCR library was prepared from around 3,400 ng of total RNA. cDNA was synthesized with SMARTScribe reverse transcriptase in eight separate reactions per sample. During cDNA synthesis, template switching was used to introduce unique molecular identifiers that contained a 6-nucleotide sample barcode. Two nested PCRs of approximately 16 and 10 cycles amplified the TCRalpha and TCRbeta cDNA, and bead purification followed each PCR. Before amplification, the cDNA was both treated with uracil DNA-glycosylase and purified with the QIAquick PCR purification kit. The second PCR added Illumina TruSeq-compatible adapters along with sample-specific barcodes. Library quality and concentration were checked on TapeStation and Qubit, and libraries were pooled at approximately 5 ng each. Sequencing of pooled libraries was carried out on an Illumina HiSeq2500 single-index Rapid Run using 2 x 100 bp reads and custom sequencing primers. Turning to the authors' computational methods: UMI-based consensus assembly with MiGEC version 1.2.6 was used to correct PCR and sequencing errors. V(D)J alignment, clonotype assembly and CDR3 extraction were performed with MiXCR version 2.1.1. Gene usage, clonotype sharing and MAIT/NKT TCR abundance were normalised by analysing the top 1000, 10 000 and 20 000 clonotypes per sample. After downsampling to 27 000 UMIs, diversity was calculated as the inverse Simpson index using the vegan R package. Paired Mann-Whitney U tests were applied to discordant twin pairs, and Benjamini-Hochberg correction was used for multiple testing. TCRdb reprocessed the reads into one record per CDR3 protein sequence, lacking DNA. These V and J calls rely on TCRdb rather than the paper's analysis. The sample table on file contains approximately 200,000 distinct CDR3 sequences. The biggest ten clones account for around 1.5% of the sample.

Specimen: blood. The V and J genes are TRBV6-5 and TRBJ1-3. The sequence came from a human donor with ulcerative colitis or Crohn's disease, or a healthy co-twin of an affected twin (not recorded which). CDR3 sequence: CASSIGNTIYF.